This T cell receptor beta chain was captured by sequencing in a study of T-cell reconstitution after alpha-beta-depleted transplantation in children. Comment on this clonotype: Germline is not matched at one junction end, which may reflect a read error.

Germline CDR1 is SGHRS and CDR2 is YFSETQ. The CDR3 is made up of 14 amino acids. A TCRbeta library incorporating unique molecular identifiers was prepared. TCRdb itself ran the PCR reads through MiXCR, one entry per CDR3 protein. The sample records some 350,000 distinct CDR3 sequences, about a tenth being singletons. This TCR was recovered from a human donor who donated a stem cell graft to a child with acute lymphoblastic leukemia. Sequencing was performed on PBMCs from the stem cell graft donor, taken from the stem cell graft. The genes are TRBV5-1 and TRBJ1-1; D remains ambiguous. CDR3 amino acids: CAIITATGLRSPFF. CDR3 nucleotide sequence: TGCGCCATCATAACAGCTACCGGACTTCGAAGCCCATTTTTT.